Listed here are 15 T cell receptor beta chains from one sample, sequenced in a study of cytomegalovirus exposure and HLA in healthy donors. PCR used 60 Vbeta primers and 13 Jbeta primers. Method: immunoSEQ multiplex PCR; TCRdb's copy keeps in-frame clones and lacks some. The table lists more than 150,000 clones, roughly 83% of them singletons, with around 0.24% in the top ten. Source material: PBMCs. These TCRs come from a boy aged 5-17 years in good health and CMV-seronegative.

The chain employs TRBV7-6 and TRBJ1-1, with D possibly matching TRBD1 (5 bases). CDR3 length: 16 residues. V was trimmed by 1 base and J by 3 bases, leaving 15 bases between them. Germline V gene lookup returns CDR1 SGHVS and CDR2 FNYEAQ. In nucleotides, the CDR3 is TGTGCCAGCAGCTTAGGCCAGGGACCGGGGGACACTGAAGCTTTCTTT. This sequence encodes CASSLGQGPGDTEAFF.

As DNA, the CDR3 is TGTGCCAGCAGCCCACCTCCCGTTGGGGAGGGCCTCAACGAGCAGTACTTC. Translation gives CASSPPPVGEGLNEQYF. This chain links TRBV5-4 with TRBJ2-7; TRBD2 agrees at 7 bases. The V and J ends lost 4 bases and 5 bases, in that order; junction bases with no gene match: 18. Germline loops: CDR1 SGHNT, CDR2 YYREEE (reference sequence). The CDR3 is 17 residues long.

This sequence joins TRBV7-3 and TRBJ2-7; a possible D gene is TRBD2 (6 bases). The CDR3 is 14 amino acids. V was clipped by 5 bases and J by 2 bases, with 13 bases between them. CDR1 and CDR2 from the germline V gene are SGHTA and FQGTGA. The CDR3 spells CASSLHASAYEQYF. The CDR3 DNA is TGTGCCAGCAGCCTCCACGCTAGCGCCTACGAGCAGTACTTC.

CDR3 DNA sequence: TGTGCCAGCAGTTCCTTTGCAGGGGCCACTGGAAACACCATATATTTT. Its translation is CASSSFAGATGNTIYF. The chain has TRBV9 and TRBJ1-3; a possible D gene is TRBD1 (6 bases). This CDR3 has 16 residues. Germline V gene data show CDR1 as SGDLS and CDR2 as YYNGEE. Trimming took 5 bases from V and 2 from J, leaving 17 bases between them.

The chain links TRBV11-1 to TRBJ1-1, with TRBD1 as a possible D gene (5 bases). Trimming pared 5 bases from V and 7 bases from J, leaving 17 bases between. From germline, CDR1 is SGHAT and CDR2 FQDESV (reference sequence). The CDR3 is made up of 14 amino acids. The CDR3: CASSPRRGLFEAFF. The DNA for the CDR3 is TGTGCCAGCAGCCCACGGAGGGGTCTCTTTGAAGCTTTCTTT.

The V call is TRBV7-2, the J call TRBJ2-3; TRBD1 aligns across 12 bases. The V gene end was trimmed by 2 bases and the J gene end by 9 bases; junction bases not matched to a gene: 9. Germline CDR1 reads SGHTA; CDR2 reads FQGNSA. The CDR3 has 16 residues. The CDR3 DNA sequence: TGTGCCAGCAGCTTATCTCGGGGACAGGGGGCGAGAACGCAGTATTTT. This translates into CASSLSRGQGARTQYF.

The V and J genes are TRBV30 and TRBJ2-7; D not resolved. The length of the CDR3 is 14 residues. Germline lookup yields CDR1 GTSNPN and CDR2 SVGIG (reference sequence). V dropped 0 bases and J dropped 2 bases, with 11 bases sitting between them. Here the CDR3 DNA reads TGTGCCTGGAGTGTGTACAGAGAACCCTACGAGCAGTACTTC. This gives the protein CAWSVYREPYEQYF.

This clone was detected only once. At one of its ends the junction is not consistent with the germline gene, which may arise from a read error. The same CDR3 can be traced to other DNA sequences in this sample. The CDR3 spells CASSYSRGLAYEQYF. CDR3 bases: TGTGCCAGCAGCTACTCAAGGGGCCTAGCGTACGAGCAGTACTTC. This rearrangement joins TRBV6-5 to TRBJ2-7; perhaps TRBD2 as D (6 bases). Germline CDR1 MNHEY, CDR2 SVGAGI. CDR3 length: 15 amino acids.

This clone was seen a single time. V usage is TRBV5-3 and J usage is TRBJ2-6; unclear D gene. TRBV5-3 is designated an ORF whose function remains uncertain. CDR3 length equals 18 residues. V lost 0 bases, J lost 0 bases, and 13 bases lay in between. The CDR3: CARSLGVRFYSGANVLTF. Here the CDR3 DNA reads TGTGCCAGAAGCTTGGGTGTCAGGTTCTACTCTGGGGCCAACGTCCTGACTTTC.

The table lists this clone with a few counts. This rearrangement joins TRBV5-1 to TRBJ2-7, with 7 positions matching TRBD1. CDR1 is SGHRS and CDR2 is YFSETQ in the germline V gene. This CDR3 region has 13 residues. J gave up 3 bases and V 4 bases, and 4 bases lay outside the gene matches. CDR3 nucleotide sequence: TGCGCCAGCAGCACCTGGGACAGCTACGAGCAGTACTTC. Encoded protein: CASSTWDSYEQYF.

In DNA, the CDR3 is TGTGCCAGTAGCCGGGACAGGGTTGGAGAGCAGTACTTC. Translation: CASSRDRVGEQYF. The chain carries TRBV19 and TRBJ2-7; 9 positions match TRBD1. J gave up 7 bases and V 6 bases, and 7 bases lay outside the gene matches. Germline CDR1 and CDR2: LNHDA and SQIVND (reference sequence). This CDR3 contains 13 residues.

The rearrangement joins TRBV11-2 to TRBJ1-1; 7 bases are a match to TRBD1. V dropped 2 bases and J dropped 3; count of bases not matched to a gene: 12. The germline gives CDR1 SGHAT, CDR2 FQNNGV. This CDR3 has 17 amino acids. CDR3 protein: CASSLFGHGTDHTEAFF. The CDR3 nucleotides read TGTGCCAGCAGCTTATTCGGCCACGGGACAGACCACACTGAAGCTTTCTTT.

The V gene is TRBV5-1, the J gene TRBJ2-5, with D perhaps matching TRBD1 (5 bases). The J call may be faulty, since TRBJ2-7 better matches the DNA end. Germline V gene lookup returns CDR1 SGHRS and CDR2 YFSETQ. The CDR3 spans 14 residues. The CDR3, as DNA: TGCGCCAGCAGCTTAGAAGGGGCCCCCGGCGAGCAGTACTTC. Translated: CASSLEGAPGEQYF.

Comment on this clone: Other nucleotide sequences from this sample produce the same CDR3. V gene TRBV20-1 combines with J gene TRBJ2-7, with D maybe TRBD1 (6 bases). Germline V gene sequence: CDR1 DFQATT, CDR2 SNEGSKA (reference sequence). Trimming took 6 bases from V and 6 from J, leaving 12 bases between them. The length of the CDR3 is 11 residues. As DNA, the CDR3 is TGCAGTGCCACAGGGCTGGGCGAGCAGTACTTC. Translation: CSATGLGEQYF.

The V gene is TRBV6-5, the J gene TRBJ2-5; TRBD1 agrees at 9 bases. Matching the DNA end better, TRBJ2-7 makes the J call doubtful. The CDR3 is 15 residues long. Germline V gives CDR1 MNHEY, CDR2 SVGAGI. The CDR3 here is CASSYGTGILYEQYF. The DNA of the CDR3 is TGTGCCAGCAGCTACGGGACAGGGATCCTCTACGAGCAGTACTTC.